There are a few counts of the clone carrying this T cell receptor beta chain. The data stem from a study of Graves' ophthalmopathy and Graves' hyperthyroidism. The TCR beta CDR3 regions underwent amplification from RNA transcripts. First-round RT-PCR with HTBI primers preceded a second-round multiplex PCR. One entry per CDR3 protein results from TCRdb running MiXCR on the multiplex PCR reads. The sample includes 450,000 to 600,000 distinct CDR3 sequences, roughly 39% of them seen just once. The germline gives CDR1 SGDLS, CDR2 YYNGEE. V dropped 7 bases and J dropped 8 bases, with 14 bases sitting between them. The CDR3 contains 12 residues.

The sequence derives from an adult man with Graves' hyperthyroidism. The material sequenced was peripheral blood or thyroid tissue (not recorded which). The rearrangement joins TRBV9 to TRBJ2-3, with unresolved D. The CDR3 nucleotides read TGTGCCAGCGGGTTAGGTCCCGGTACGCAGTATTTT. It specifies CASGLGPGTQYF.